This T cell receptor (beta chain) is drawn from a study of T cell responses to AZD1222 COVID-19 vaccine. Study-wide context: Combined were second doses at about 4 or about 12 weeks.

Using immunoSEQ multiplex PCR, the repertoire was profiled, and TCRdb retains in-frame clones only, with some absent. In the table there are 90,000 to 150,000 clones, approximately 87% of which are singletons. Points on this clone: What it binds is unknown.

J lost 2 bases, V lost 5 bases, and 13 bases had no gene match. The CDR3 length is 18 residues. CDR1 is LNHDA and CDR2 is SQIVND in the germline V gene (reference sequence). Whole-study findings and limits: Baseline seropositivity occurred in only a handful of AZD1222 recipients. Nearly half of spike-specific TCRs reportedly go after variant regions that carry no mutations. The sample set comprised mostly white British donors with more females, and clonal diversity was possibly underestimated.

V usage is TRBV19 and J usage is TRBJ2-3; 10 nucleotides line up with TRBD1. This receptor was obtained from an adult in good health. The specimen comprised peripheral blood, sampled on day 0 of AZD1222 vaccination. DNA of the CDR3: TGTGCCAGTAGTTTCGATTCGGACAGGGGGGGAGACACAGATACGCAGTATTTT. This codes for CASSFDSDRGGDTDTQYF.